Only a few counts were recorded for the clone carrying this TCR beta chain. Its target is unknown. These data belong to a study of T-cell memory formation after mild COVID-19. Trimming cost V 4 bases and J 0 bases; bases outside gene matches: 3. Germline CDR1 is SGHVS and CDR2 is FQNEAQ. The CDR3 runs 15 residues. Study conclusions and caveats: Some clones that responded turned up in pre-infection memory, which suggests that cross-reactive memory joined in. Clones that contracted clustered mainly in CM and EM if CD4+ and in EMRA if CD8+. Still unconfirmed is whether the second-wave clones peaking on day 37 recognized SARS-CoV-2.

Amplification by 5'RACE using constant-segment primers produced TCR alpha and TCR beta cDNA libraries that carried sample barcodes and UMIs. One entry per CDR3 protein, called by TCRdb with MiXCR from the 5' RACE reads. The sample records 290,000 or so distinct CDR3 sequences, around 19% being singletons. This clonotype originated in a man aged 18 to 30 who had mild COVID-19 (a few samples of this study predate the infection). Cell type and time point are not known. Sequenced input: PBMCs or a T cell subset sorted from them (not recorded which). The V gene is TRBV7-8, the J gene TRBJ2-1; 7 positions agree with TRBD2. CDR3 nucleotides: TGTGCCAGCAGCTACGTAGCGGGCTCCTACAATGAGCAGTTCTTC. Translation: CASSYVAGSYNEQFF.